This entry concerns a single TCR beta chain. The source of the sample is a study of blood T cell repertoires in COVID-19. This table comes from immunoSEQ multiplex PCR, and its TCRdb copy is limited to in-frame clones, with some not included. There are 200,000 to 300,000 clones in the sample; 90% occur only once, and roughly 3.3% lies in the top ten. CDR1 and CDR2 from the germline V gene are SGHRS and YFSETQ. The J segment lost 0 bases and the V segment lost 4 bases, leaving 4 bases of the junction unmatched. The CDR3 contains 15 residues. The clonotype originates from a woman aged 40 to 50 with acute or convalescent COVID-19. The rearrangement links TRBV5-1 to TRBJ1-1; 9 bases align to TRBD1. What was sequenced was peripheral blood. CDR3 bases: TGCGCCAGCAGCCTACAGGGGGCGGTGAACACTGAAGCTTTCTTT. Its protein is CASSLQGAVNTEAFF.